The rows below give T cell receptor beta chains drawn from one sample of a study of T cell repertoires in MIS-A myocarditis. Profiled with immunoSEQ multiplex PCR; TCRdb holds only in-frame clones, not every one. This table has roughly 12,000 clones, roughly 83% appearing once. Material: right ventricle heart tissue obtained at autopsy. These receptor sequences come from a man between 18 and 29 years old with fulminant myocarditis from multisystem inflammatory syndrome in adults (MIS-A) after COVID-19. The CDR3 runs from the conserved cysteine through the conserved F or W. A D gene is named only where the DNA matches it firmly. A clone size is listed for some rows: how often the clone was seen (once, few, many), or a class if it is expanded.

TRBV4-2	TRBD2	TRBJ2-1	-	CASSLSAGYEQFF	TGTGCCAGCAGCCTTTCAGCGGGATATGAGCAGTTCTTC
TRBV19	-	TRBJ1-6	-	CATKTREYNSPLHF	TGTGCCACCAAGACACGGGAGTATAATTCACCCCTCCACTTT
TRBV24-1	-	TRBJ1-5	once	CATSDWEDQPQHF	TGTGCCACCAGTGATTGGGAGGATCAGCCCCAGCATTTT
TRBV29-1	-	TRBJ1-2	-	CSVELSGYTF	TGCAGCGTTGAACTCTCCGGTTACACCTTC
TRBV6-5	TRBD1	TRBJ2-7	once	CASRRQGVMHEQYF	TGTGCCAGCAGACGACAGGGGGTGATGCACGAGCAGTACTTC
TRBV4-1	TRBD2	TRBJ2-3	-	CASSQDGGAGVGDTQYF	TGCGCCAGCAGCCAAGATGGGGGAGCGGGAGTAGGCGATACGCAGTATTTT
TRBV24-1	-	TRBJ2-2	-	CATSGRQVNTGELFF	TGTGCCACCAGTGGTAGACAAGTGAACACCGGGGAGCTGTTTTTT
TRBV6-2/TRBV6-3	TRBD2	TRBJ2-1	few	CASSNPSGSWSSYNEQFF	TGTGCCAGCAGTAACCCTAGCGGGAGTTGGAGCTCCTACAATGAGCAGTTCTTC
TRBV4-3	-	TRBJ1-6	-	CASSPRTVNSPLHF	TGCGCCAGCAGCCCCCGGACGGTGAATTCACCCCTCCACTTT
TRBV30	-	TRBJ1-4	-	CAWSGNRVGEKLFF	TGTGCCTGGAGTGGAAACAGGGTCGGCGAAAAACTGTTTTTT
TRBV28	-	TRBJ1-1	once	CASSRSTANTEAFF	TGTGCCAGCAGTCGCTCGACAGCTAACACTGAAGCTTTCTTT
TRBV19	-	TRBJ2-3	-	CASSIYIGGPGTDTQYF	TGTGCCAGTAGTATTTACATAGGGGGGCCGGGCACAGATACGCAGTATTTT
TRBV6-4	TRBD2	TRBJ2-3	-	CASGSREGDTQYF	TGTGCCAGCGGGTCCAGGGAGGGGGATACGCAGTATTTT
TRBV5-1	-	TRBJ2-7	-	CASSLGQGEGEQYF	TGCGCCAGCAGCTTGGGGCAGGGTGAGGGCGAGCAGTACTTC
TRBV6-2/TRBV6-3	-	TRBJ1-1	once	CASSYFNMNTEAFF	TGTGCCAGCAGTTACTTTAACATGAACACTGAAGCTTTCTTT
TRBV2	-	TRBJ1-6	-	CASSELGFSYNSPLHF	TGTGCCAGCAGTGAACTGGGGTTCTCCTATAATTCACCCCTCCACTTT
TRBV7-2	TRBD2	TRBJ2-3	-	CASSLLTSGGTDTQYF	TGTGCCAGCAGCTTACTGACTAGCGGGGGCACAGATACGCAGTATTTT
TRBV29-1	-	TRBJ2-7	-	CSPGTRYEQYF	TGCAGCCCCGGGACACGGTACGAGCAGTACTTC
TRBV27	-	TRBJ2-7	once	CASSSSTGAITYEQYF	TGTGCCAGCAGTTCCTCGACTGGTGCGATCACCTACGAGCAGTACTTC
TRBV7-9	TRBD1	TRBJ1-6	few	CASSPTGGMNLVHF	TGTGCCAGCAGCCCGACAGGGGGAATGAATCTAGTCCACTTT
TRBV7-2	TRBD1	TRBJ1-2	once	CASSSRQGWYGYTF	TGTGCCAGCAGCTCCAGACAGGGTTGGTATGGCTACACCTTC
TRBV4-3	-	TRBJ1-4	-	CASSQDVTSPARATNEKLFF	TGCGCCAGCAGCCAAGATGTAACGTCTCCCGCTCGTGCAACTAATGAAAAACTGTTTTTT
TRBV6-5	-	TRBJ1-2	once	CASSITGADYGYTF	TGTGCCAGCAGCATAACGGGTGCGGACTATGGCTACACCTTC
TRBV4-2	TRBD2	TRBJ2-5	-	CASSRTAASGGSQETQYF	TGTGCCAGCAGTCGAACCGCGGCTAGCGGGGGGTCCCAAGAGACCCAGTACTTC
TRBV5-1	-	TRBJ2-3	-	CASSLSLGVGTDTQYF	TGCGCCAGCAGCTTGTCTTTGGGAGTGGGCACAGATACGCAGTATTTT
TRBV6-4	TRBD1	TRBJ1-5	few	CASSDRGEGAIQPQHF	TGTGCCAGCAGTGATCGGGGGGAGGGGGCTATCCAGCCCCAGCATTTT
TRBV11-2	-	TRBJ1-4	once	CASSLRPITNEKLFF	TGTGCCAGCAGCCTCCGGCCGATAACTAATGAAAAACTGTTTTTT
TRBV5-1	-	TRBJ2-3	-	CASSLGASGTDTQYF	TGCGCCAGCAGCTTGGGGGCATCGGGCACAGATACGCAGTATTTT
TRBV6-5	TRBD1	TRBJ2-2	once	CASRRQGIAGELFF	TGTGCCAGCAGAAGACAGGGTATCGCCGGGGAGCTGTTTTTT
TRBV29-1	-	TRBJ1-4	-	CSVTATNEKLFF	TGCAGCGTGACTGCAACTAATGAAAAACTGTTTTTT
TRBV5-1	-	TRBJ2-5	few	CASSVLGGETQYF	TGCGCCAGCAGCGTACTAGGGGGTGAGACCCAGTACTTC
TRBV5-1	-	TRBJ1-1	once	CASSPMEESTEAFF	TGCGCCAGCAGCCCAATGGAGGAGAGCACTGAAGCTTTCTTT
TRBV4-2	-	TRBJ2-2	-	CASSQVVRNTGELFF	TGTGCCAGCAGCCAAGTAGTGAGGAACACCGGGGAGCTGTTTTTT
TRBV7-6	TRBD1	TRBJ2-1	-	CASSPDRQGVQEQFF	TGTGCCAGCAGCCCGGACCGACAGGGGGTACAGGAGCAGTTCTTC
TRBV7-2	TRBD1	TRBJ1-5	-	CASSLRDRGHQPQHF	TGTGCCAGCAGCCTCCGGGACAGGGGGCATCAGCCCCAGCATTTT
TRBV6-4	-	TRBJ2-2	-	CASTPSPGTGELFF	TGTGCCAGCACCCCCAGTCCAGGCACCGGGGAGCTGTTTTTT
TRBV11-2	TRBD2	TRBJ2-2	-	CASSGLAGDRTGELFF	TGTGCCAGCAGCGGGCTAGCGGGAGATCGGACCGGGGAGCTGTTTTTT
TRBV19	TRBD1	TRBJ2-1	-	CASTHGQGAIEQFF	TGTGCCAGTACCCATGGCCAGGGGGCGATAGAGCAGTTCTTC
TRBV2	-	TRBJ1-6	-	CASSESETYNSPLHF	TGTGCCAGCAGTGAGTCAGAGACTTATAATTCACCCCTCCACTTT
TRBV7-2	TRBD2	TRBJ2-7	-	CASSLLAGGGEQYF	TGTGCCAGCAGCTTGCTAGCGGGGGGGGGCGAGCAGTACTTC
TRBV5-1	-	TRBJ2-4	-	CASSPRGTDQYF	TGCGCCAGCAGCCCGCGGGGGACAGACCAGTACTTC
TRBV7-2	TRBD1	TRBJ2-7	-	CASSLILGGQGRNEQYF	TGTGCCAGCAGCTTAATTCTAGGGGGACAGGGACGCAACGAGCAGTACTTC
TRBV19	-	TRBJ1-5	-	CASRRGGRQSGQPQHF	TGTGCCAGTAGGAGAGGGGGGAGACAATCCGGTCAGCCCCAGCATTTT
TRBV4-1	TRBD1	TRBJ2-5	few	CASSQVGTGPQETQYF	TGCGCCAGCAGCCAAGTCGGGACAGGGCCCCAAGAGACCCAGTACTTC
TRBV7-2	-	TRBJ1-2	-	CASSFQGMGPYGYTF	TGTGCCAGCAGCTTCCAGGGGATGGGACCCTATGGCTACACCTTC
TRBV5-1	-	TRBJ1-4	-	CASSLGSVATNEKLFF	TGCGCCAGCAGCTTGGGATCAGTTGCAACTAATGAAAAACTGTTTTTT
TRBV6-5	-	TRBJ1-3	-	CASSHRESGNTIYF	TGTGCCAGCAGTCACAGGGAGTCAGGAAACACCATATATTTT
TRBV7-2	-	TRBJ1-4	-	CASSLVRTNEKLFF	TGTGCCAGCAGCTTAGTCAGAACTAATGAAAAACTGTTTTTT
TRBV27	TRBD1	TRBJ1-3	-	CASTYRGTVSGNTIYF	TGTGCCAGCACCTACAGGGGGACAGTCTCTGGAAACACCATATATTTT
TRBV11-2	-	TRBJ2-1	-	CASSLLGNEQFF	TGTGCCAGCAGCTTACTGGGGAATGAGCAGTTCTTC